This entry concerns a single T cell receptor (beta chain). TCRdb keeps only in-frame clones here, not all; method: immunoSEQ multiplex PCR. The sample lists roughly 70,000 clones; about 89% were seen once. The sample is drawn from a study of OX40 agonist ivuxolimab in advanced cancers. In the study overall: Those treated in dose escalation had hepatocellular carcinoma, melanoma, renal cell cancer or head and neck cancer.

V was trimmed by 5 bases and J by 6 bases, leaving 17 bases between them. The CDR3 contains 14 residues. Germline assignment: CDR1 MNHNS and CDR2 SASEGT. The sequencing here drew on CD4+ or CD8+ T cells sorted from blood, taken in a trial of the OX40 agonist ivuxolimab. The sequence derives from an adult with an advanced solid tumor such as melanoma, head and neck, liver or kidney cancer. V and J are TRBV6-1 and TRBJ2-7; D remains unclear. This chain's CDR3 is CASSYTENIREQYF. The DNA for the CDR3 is TGTGCCAGCAGTTATACCGAGAACATACGCGAGCAGTACTTC.